This T cell receptor (beta chain) was identified in a study of T cells in Graves' hyperthyroidism and ophthalmopathy. Study conclusions and caveats: Among thyroid clonotypes expanded above 0.001, most also appeared in blood.

RNA transcripts gave rise to amplified TCR beta CDR3 regions. A set of HTBI primers served as the primers for a first-round RT-PCR of the TCR CDR3. TCRdb itself ran the multiplex PCR reads through MiXCR, one entry per CDR3 protein. The sample shows 200,000 to 250,000 distinct CDR3 sequences, approximately 25% of them seen only once. The CDR3 totals 12 residues. The germline CDR1 and CDR2 sequences are MNHEY and SVGAGI. V shed 2 bases and J shed 7 bases, with 9 bases lying between them. This clonotype showed up many times. Its antigen is unknown. Any patient presenting with uncontrolled infection, other autoimmune disease, pregnancy or lactation was left out.

The sequence came from a middle-aged woman with Graves' ophthalmopathy. This rearrangement joins TRBV6-5 to TRBJ2-7, with TRBD2 as a possible D gene (6 bases). Sequenced material: blood. The CDR3 bases are TGTGCCAGCAGTTACATTGCGGGGGAGCAGTACTTC. It encodes CASSYIAGEQYF.